A selection of T cell receptor beta chains follows, all from one sample in a study of blood T cell repertoires in COVID-19. Only in-frame clones appear in the TCRdb table, and some are missing; sequencing was by immunoSEQ multiplex PCR. The data show fewer than 300,000 clones, with approximately 91% seen just once and over 8% held by the top ten. The material sequenced was peripheral blood. Receptors were obtained from a man younger than 35 with active or convalescent COVID-19. CDR3s leave out the opening cysteine and the closing phenylalanine or tryptophan.

TRBJ2-5,TRBV10-3,AISESETTTQY
TRBJ2-1,TRBV4-3,ASSQDLGSSYNEQF
TRBJ1-1,TRBV4-2,ASSPTGPKVEAF
TRBJ2-7,TRBV29-1,SVEKLGGAYEQY
TRBJ2-5,TRBV6-2/TRBV6-3,ASSDPGYPQTQY
TRBJ1-2,TRBV7-9,ASSFFGGEGYGYT
TRBJ2-1,TRBV7-9,ASSPELGVREQF
TRBJ2-3,TRBV13,ASGDRASTDTQY
TRBJ1-1,TRBV6-5,ASDRVGTEAF
TRBJ1-5,TRBV6-6,ASSYFGGGSNQPQH
TRBJ2-5,TRBV5-5,ASSLYLGPETQY
TRBJ2-4,TRBV6-5,ASGTGSFKNIQY
TRBJ1-1,TRBV29-1,SAPLRGTEAF
TRBJ1-1,TRBV3-1/TRBV3-2,ASSQLQGRTEAF
TRBJ1-2,TRBV6-5,ASRPIRVRRGGYT
TRBJ2-1,TRBV5-1,ASMGHLFSNEQF
TRBJ2-1,TRBV9,ASSRGGRYNEQF
TRBJ1-2,TRBV6-5,ASRSGTGLGGYT
TRBJ1-1,TRBV19,ASSIGTGRSTEAF
TRBJ2-7,TRBV7-9,ASSLVGLVYEQY
TRBJ2-3,TRBV10-3,AISESGADTQY
TRBJ2-1,TRBV18,ASSPSRGGGGEQF
TRBJ2-2,TRBV9,ASSVVTNTGELF
TRBJ1-3,TRBV13,ASVQAGFSTIY
TRBJ1-1,TRBV11-2,ASSSGQWNTEAF
TRBJ2-7,TRBV7-2,ASSSPGTAFSYEQY
TRBJ1-2,TRBV6-5,ASSYYHQTSGEGYT
TRBJ1-5,TRBV18,ASSPTGFNQPQH
TRBJ1-2,TRBV7-9,ASSSSTGQEMYGYT
TRBJ1-5,TRBV24-1,ATSVGQGVKIGNQPQH
TRBJ2-7,TRBV7-9,ASSLPMYEQY
TRBJ2-1,TRBV7-9,ASGGFRNEQF
TRBJ2-2,TRBV6-5,ASNPTGTTGELF
TRBJ2-2,TRBV5-5,ASSRRTGPGELF
TRBJ1-2,TRBV5-1,ASSSRTGGANGYT
TRBJ1-1,TRBV2,ASSGDSLNTEAF
TRBJ1-1,TRBV29-1,SVLLRNTEAF
TRBJ1-2,TRBV27,ASSQGGGGYT
TRBJ2-2,TRBV5-1,ASSHKGWGQRNTGELF
TRBJ2-4,TRBV27,ASSQTLILTGGTKNIQY
TRBJ2-6,TRBV5-6,ASSSRLSGANVLT
TRBJ2-7,TRBV5-1,ASRYNDRPFYEQY
TRBJ2-2,TRBV4-3,ASSLSGGTGELF
TRBJ2-7,TRBV9,ASSGTSGGAHEQY
TRBJ1-5,TRBV6-5,ASRTDIGARPQH
TRBJ1-3,TRBV6-5,ASSYDRGLGNTIY
TRBJ1-2,TRBV7-9,ASSPTGSRGYT
TRBJ2-3,TRBV5-1,ASSTRADTDTQY
TRBJ2-1,TRBV7-9,ASSSRLALGMDEQF
TRBJ2-1,TRBV6-1,ASSEAVSWSYNEQF
TRBJ2-6,TRBV5-3,ARSIERVAAPLCGANVLT
TRBJ1-1,TRBV29-1,SVGVSADTEAF
TRBJ2-2,TRBV6-5,ASGTGLGGELF
TRBJ1-4,TRBV5-1,ASSGGQGRGEKLF
TRBJ2-3,TRBV5-5,ASSLKRLAGGIGGSDTQY